This entry describes one T cell receptor beta chain. It has no known antigen specificity. No per-base quality is available; no much larger clone lies one base away. The sample's treatment or condition label, decoded: some 19 received Ad26.COV2.S at low or high dose, single or two shots; 5 received placebo; per-sample allocation not given. Repertoires of vaccine and placebo recipients were sequenced from samples collected on day 63 after the first injection. In Cohort 1b, about 25 adults aged 18-55 years were enrolled at a single site in Boston, USA, between 29 July and 7 August 2020. Ad26.COV2.S was a replication-incompetent adenovirus type 26 vector expressing a prefusion-stabilized SARS-CoV-2 spike protein from the original Wuhan strain. The CDR3 runs 14 residues from the cysteine to the phenylalanine. CDR3 DNA is the only sequence kept; it has 42 bases, read in frame from the first base. CDR1 and CDR2 (MNHEY, SMNVEV) derive from the germline V gene (reference sequence). V loses 5 bases of germline sequence and J loses 5 bases, and the interval between the two ends is 15 bases.

The immunoSEQ Assay was used to sequence TCRbeta CDR3 regions. After extraction, genomic DNA underwent amplification by bias-controlled multiplex PCR, followed by high-throughput sequencing. Turning to the authors' computational methods: To quantify the absolute abundance of every unique TCRbeta CDR3 region, sequences were collapsed and filtered. T cell fraction was estimated by normalizing TCRbeta template counts to usable DNA, with usable DNA measured through amplification of reference genes found in all nucleated cells. Repertoire TCRs were annotated as SARS-CoV-2-specific when V gene, CDR3 amino acid sequence and J gene were exactly matched to a known reactive TCR set. The reference SARS-CoV-2 TCR set was obtained from MIRA and was filtered for enrichment in COVID-19-positive ImmuneCODE repertoires, whereby public or cross-reactive TCRs were removed. Using the MIRA antigens, annotated TCRs were further analysed by specific ORF or by position within an ORF. Depth was the summed frequency of annotated unique rearrangements, while breadth was defined as annotated unique rearrangements over total unique productive rearrangements. Two-sided Wilcoxon rank-sum tests were used to compare TCR breadth between groups. The table comes from immuneACCESS by way of TCRdb, which keeps in-frame sequences with V and J called. Part of the clones is missing from these tables; in studies checked, under half for an unresolved V gene and the rest for unknown reasons. The DNA gave D and trimming, while V, J and clone size come from that table. For this sample the table gives 250,000 or so clones, of which roughly nine tenths were detected only once. 2.5% to 3.5% of the sample belongs to the ten largest clones.

This record belongs to a study of Ad26.COV2.S vaccination and SARS-CoV-2 variants (dated by TCRdb to the early 2020s). With regard to the full study: Donors in the vaccine arm were drawn from COV1001, a phase I-IIa trial of Ad26.COV2.S in healthy adults that was multicentre, randomized, double-blind and placebo-controlled. Ad26.COV2.S was administered intramuscularly at 5 x 10^10 or 1 x 10^11 viral particles, either as a single shot or as two shots given 56 days apart. TCRbeta repertoire sequencing was used to assess the specificity and breadth of SARS-CoV-2-reactive T cell receptors after Ad26.COV2.S vaccination. The TCR-sequenced set comprised approximately 30 samples: about 19 Ad26.COV2.S vaccine recipients, 5 placebo recipients and 8 SARS-CoV-2 convalescent individuals. Trial participants were randomized into five groups of five: low-dose or high-dose Ad26.COV2.S given once or twice, or placebo on both occasions. Investigators did not know the trial group allocation while performing experiments and assessing outcomes.

Results the study describes overall, beyond this receptor: Spike-specific TCR breadth was higher in Ad26.COV2.S recipients than in placebo recipients (P = 0.0014). It was noted by the authors that total T cell responses may have been underestimated by the TCR breadth and depth analyses. After vaccination, spike-specific CD8+ and CD4+ T cell responses were reported to show substantial breadth. Non-spike TCR breadth was comparable between vaccine and placebo recipients, consistent with the vaccine containing only spike. Comparing responses between vaccine doses or regimens was not something the study was powered to do.

The sequence links TRBV27 to TRBJ1-2; the D gene is possibly TRBD1, with 6 bases matching. This material consisted of peripheral blood, taken in a trial of Ad26.COV2.S vaccine versus placebo. This sequence originates from a person between 18 and 65 years old who received the Ad26.COV2.S COVID-19 vaccine or a placebo. CDR3 protein: CASSLGHPKYGYTF. The DNA is as follows: TGTGCCAGCAGTCTGGGACATCCAAAGTATGGCTACACCTTC.